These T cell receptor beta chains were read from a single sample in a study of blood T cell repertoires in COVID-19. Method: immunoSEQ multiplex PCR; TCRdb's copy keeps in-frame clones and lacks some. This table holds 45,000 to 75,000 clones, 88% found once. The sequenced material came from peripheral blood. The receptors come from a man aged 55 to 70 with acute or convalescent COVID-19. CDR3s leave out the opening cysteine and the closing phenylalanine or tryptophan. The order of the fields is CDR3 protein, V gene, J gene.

CDR3aa: ASSLAGWSEQY
v_gene: TRBV5-1
j_gene: TRBJ2-7

CDR3aa: ASSQQVAGSETQY
v_gene: TRBV4-1
j_gene: TRBJ2-5

CDR3aa: ASGRRVATGELF
v_gene: TRBV27
j_gene: TRBJ2-2

CDR3aa: AWTPGGTGELF
v_gene: TRBV30
j_gene: TRBJ2-2

CDR3aa: ATSEKTSTFTDTQY
v_gene: TRBV24-1
j_gene: TRBJ2-3

CDR3aa: ASSLMGQGYSPLH
v_gene: TRBV5-5
j_gene: TRBJ1-6

CDR3aa: ASSSRGRETQY
v_gene: TRBV28
j_gene: TRBJ2-5

CDR3aa: ASSPRTSGAAGNEQF
v_gene: TRBV18
j_gene: TRBJ2-1

CDR3aa: ASSLQGPVSSGKLF
v_gene: TRBV6-5
j_gene: TRBJ1-4

CDR3aa: ASSPQRITVGEQY
v_gene: TRBV18
j_gene: TRBJ2-7

CDR3aa: ASSASGTPTDTQY
v_gene: TRBV28
j_gene: TRBJ2-3

CDR3aa: ASSLGLQGAYGYT
v_gene: TRBV5-5
j_gene: TRBJ1-2